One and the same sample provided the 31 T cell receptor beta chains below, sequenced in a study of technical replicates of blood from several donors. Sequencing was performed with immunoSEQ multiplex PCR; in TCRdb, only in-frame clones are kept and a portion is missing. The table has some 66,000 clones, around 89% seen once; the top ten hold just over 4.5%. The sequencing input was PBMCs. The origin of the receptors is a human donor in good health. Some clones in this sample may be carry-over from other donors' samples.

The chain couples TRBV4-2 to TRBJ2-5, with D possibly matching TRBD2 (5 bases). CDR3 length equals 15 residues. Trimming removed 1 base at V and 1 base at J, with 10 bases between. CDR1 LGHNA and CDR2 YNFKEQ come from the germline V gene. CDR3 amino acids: CASSQVSGFQETQYF. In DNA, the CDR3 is TGTGCCAGCAGCCAAGTGTCGGGGTTCCAAGAGACCCAGTACTTC.

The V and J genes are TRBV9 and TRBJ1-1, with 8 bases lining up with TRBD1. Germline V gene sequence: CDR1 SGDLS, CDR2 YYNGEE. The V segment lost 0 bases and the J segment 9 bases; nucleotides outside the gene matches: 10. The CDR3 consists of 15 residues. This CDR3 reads CASSVEDRGGTQAFF. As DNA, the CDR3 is TGTGCCAGCAGCGTAGAAGACAGGGGAGGAACCCAAGCTTTCTTT.

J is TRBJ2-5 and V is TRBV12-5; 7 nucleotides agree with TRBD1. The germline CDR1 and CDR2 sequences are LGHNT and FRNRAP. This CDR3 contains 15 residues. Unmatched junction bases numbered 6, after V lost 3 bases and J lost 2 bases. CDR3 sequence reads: CASGLGDSRQETQYF. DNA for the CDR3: TGTGCTAGTGGTTTAGGGGACAGTAGACAAGAGACCCAGTACTTC. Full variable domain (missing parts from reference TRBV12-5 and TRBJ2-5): DARVTQTPRHKVTEMGQEVTMRCQPILGHNTVFWYRQTMMQGLELLAYFRNRAPLDDSGMPKDRFSAEMPDATLATLKIQPSEPRDSAVYFCASGLGDSRQETQYFGPGTRLLVL.

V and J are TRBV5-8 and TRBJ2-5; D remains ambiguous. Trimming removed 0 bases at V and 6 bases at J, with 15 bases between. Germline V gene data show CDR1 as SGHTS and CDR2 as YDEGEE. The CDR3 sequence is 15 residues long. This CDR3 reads CASSLGNNMKKTQYF. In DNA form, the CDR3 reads TGTGCCAGCAGCTTGGGAAACAACATGAAAAAGACCCAGTACTTC.

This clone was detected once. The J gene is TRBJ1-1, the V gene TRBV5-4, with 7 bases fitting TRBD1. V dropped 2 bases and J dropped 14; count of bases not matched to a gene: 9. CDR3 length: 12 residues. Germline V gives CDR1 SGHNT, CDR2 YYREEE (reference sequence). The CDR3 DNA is TGTGCCAGCAGCTTCGGGTCGACAGGGCCATTCTTT. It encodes CASSFGSTGPFF.

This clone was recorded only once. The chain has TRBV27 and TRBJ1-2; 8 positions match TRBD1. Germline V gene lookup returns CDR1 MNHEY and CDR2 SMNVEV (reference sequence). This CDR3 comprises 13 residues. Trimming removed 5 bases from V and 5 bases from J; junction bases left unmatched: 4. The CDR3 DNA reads TGTGCCAGCAGTACTACAGGGGGTTATGGCTACACCTTC. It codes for CASSTTGGYGYTF.

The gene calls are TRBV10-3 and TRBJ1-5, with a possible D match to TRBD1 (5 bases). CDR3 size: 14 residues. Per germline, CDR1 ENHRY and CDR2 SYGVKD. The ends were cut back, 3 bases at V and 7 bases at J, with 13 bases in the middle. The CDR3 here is CAISEQDGGQPQHF. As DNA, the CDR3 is TGTGCCATCAGTGAACAGGACGGGGGGCAGCCCCAGCATTTT.

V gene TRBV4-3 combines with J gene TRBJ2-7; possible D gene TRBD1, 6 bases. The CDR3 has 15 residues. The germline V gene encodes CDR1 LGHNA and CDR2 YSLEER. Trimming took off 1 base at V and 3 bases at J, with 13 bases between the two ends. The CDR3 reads CASSQASQGSYEQYF. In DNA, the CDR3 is TGCGCCAGCAGCCAAGCCTCACAGGGCAGCTACGAGCAGTACTTC.

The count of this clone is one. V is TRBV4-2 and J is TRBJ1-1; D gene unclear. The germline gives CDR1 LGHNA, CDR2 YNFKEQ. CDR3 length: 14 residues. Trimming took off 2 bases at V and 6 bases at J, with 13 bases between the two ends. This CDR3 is CASSQSISTAEAFF. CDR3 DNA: TGTGCCAGCAGCCAAAGCATAAGTACGGCTGAAGCTTTCTTT.

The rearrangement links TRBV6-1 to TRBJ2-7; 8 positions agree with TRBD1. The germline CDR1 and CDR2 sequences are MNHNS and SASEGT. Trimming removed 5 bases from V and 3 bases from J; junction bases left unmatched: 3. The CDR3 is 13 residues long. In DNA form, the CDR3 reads TGTGCCAGCAGTAGGGACAGGCGCTACGAGCAGTACTTC. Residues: CASSRDRRYEQYF.

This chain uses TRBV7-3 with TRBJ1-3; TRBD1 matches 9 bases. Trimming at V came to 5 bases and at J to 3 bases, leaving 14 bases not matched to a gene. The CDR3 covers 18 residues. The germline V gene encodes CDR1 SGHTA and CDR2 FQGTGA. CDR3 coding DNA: TGTGCCAGCAGCCCTACGAGGGGACAGGGATTGGATGGAAACACCATATATTTT. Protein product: CASSPTRGQGLDGNTIYF.

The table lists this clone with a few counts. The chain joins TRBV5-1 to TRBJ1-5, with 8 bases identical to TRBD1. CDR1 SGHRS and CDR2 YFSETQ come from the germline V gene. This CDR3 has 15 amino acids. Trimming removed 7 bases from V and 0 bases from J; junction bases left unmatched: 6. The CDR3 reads CASGGDRYSNQPQHF. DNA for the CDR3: TGCGCCAGCGGAGGGGACAGGTATAGCAATCAGCCCCAGCATTTT.

The CDR3 region has the DNA TGTGCCAGCAGAAGAATCGGAAGCGATGAGCAGTTCTTC. Protein sequence: CASRRIGSDEQFF. The V and J genes are TRBV2 and TRBJ2-1, with D unresolved. The V end lost 6 bases, the J end lost 8 bases, and 14 bases lay between the germline ends. CDR3 length equals 13 residues. Germline-derived CDR1 and CDR2 are SNHLY and FYNNEI.

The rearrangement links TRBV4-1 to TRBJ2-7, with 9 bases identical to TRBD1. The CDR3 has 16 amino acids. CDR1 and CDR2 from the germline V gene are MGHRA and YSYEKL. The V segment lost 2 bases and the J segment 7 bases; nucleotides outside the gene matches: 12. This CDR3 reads CASSQPRGQGLREQYF. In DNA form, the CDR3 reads TGCGCCAGCAGCCAACCACGGGGACAGGGATTGAGGGAGCAGTACTTC.

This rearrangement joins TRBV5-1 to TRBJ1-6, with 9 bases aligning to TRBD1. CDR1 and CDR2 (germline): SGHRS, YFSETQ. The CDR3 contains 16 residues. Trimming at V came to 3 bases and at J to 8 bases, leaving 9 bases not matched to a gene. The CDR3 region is CASSWGTGFVDSPLHF. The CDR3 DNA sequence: TGCGCCAGCAGCTGGGGGACAGGGTTTGTAGATTCACCCCTCCACTTT.

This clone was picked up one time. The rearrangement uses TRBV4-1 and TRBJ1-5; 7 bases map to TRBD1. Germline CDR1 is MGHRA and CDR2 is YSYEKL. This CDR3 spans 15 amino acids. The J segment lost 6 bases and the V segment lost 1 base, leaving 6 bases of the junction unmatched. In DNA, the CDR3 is TGCGCCAGCAGCCAAGTCGCAGGGGGGTTTCAGCCCCAGCATTTT. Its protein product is CASSQVAGGFQPQHF.

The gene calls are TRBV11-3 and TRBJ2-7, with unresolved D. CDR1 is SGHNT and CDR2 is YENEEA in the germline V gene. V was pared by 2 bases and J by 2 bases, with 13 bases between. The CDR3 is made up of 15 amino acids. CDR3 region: CASSLNSGQAYEQYF. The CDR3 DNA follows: TGTGCCAGCAGCTTAAATTCCGGTCAGGCCTACGAGCAGTACTTC.

The CDR3 protein is CASTKGANYGYTF. For the CDR3, the DNA is TGTGCCAGCACCAAAGGGGCGAACTATGGCTACACCTTC. The chain has TRBV6-5 and TRBJ1-2; possibly TRBD1 for D (5 bases). CDR1 and CDR2 from the germline V gene are MNHEY and SVGAGI. The CDR3 runs to 13 residues. Trimming shortened V by 7 bases and J by 2 bases, and 11 bases separated the two germline ends.

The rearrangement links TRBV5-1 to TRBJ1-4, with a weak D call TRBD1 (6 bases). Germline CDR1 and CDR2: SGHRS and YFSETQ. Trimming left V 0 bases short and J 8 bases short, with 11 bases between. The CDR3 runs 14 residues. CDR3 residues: CASSLGSGEEKLFF. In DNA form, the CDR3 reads TGCGCCAGCAGCTTGGGTTCAGGGGAGGAAAAACTGTTTTTT.

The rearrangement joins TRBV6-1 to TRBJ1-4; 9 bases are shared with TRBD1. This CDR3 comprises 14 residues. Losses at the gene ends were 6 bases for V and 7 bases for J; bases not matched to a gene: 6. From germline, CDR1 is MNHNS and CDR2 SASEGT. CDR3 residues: CASSQGQGSEKLFF. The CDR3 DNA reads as TGTGCCAGCAGCCAGGGACAGGGAAGTGAAAAACTGTTTTTT.

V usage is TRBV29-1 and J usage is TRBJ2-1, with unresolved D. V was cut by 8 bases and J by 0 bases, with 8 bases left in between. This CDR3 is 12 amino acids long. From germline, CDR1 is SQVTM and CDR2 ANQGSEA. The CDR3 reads CSPMSSYNEQFF. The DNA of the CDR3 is TGCAGCCCAATGAGCTCCTACAATGAGCAGTTCTTC.

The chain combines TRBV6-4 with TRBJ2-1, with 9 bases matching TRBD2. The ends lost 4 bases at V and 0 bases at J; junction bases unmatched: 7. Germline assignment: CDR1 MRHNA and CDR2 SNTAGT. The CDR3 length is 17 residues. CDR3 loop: CASSALGSGSSYNEQFF. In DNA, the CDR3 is TGTGCCAGCAGTGCTCTCGGTAGCGGGAGCTCCTACAATGAGCAGTTCTTC.

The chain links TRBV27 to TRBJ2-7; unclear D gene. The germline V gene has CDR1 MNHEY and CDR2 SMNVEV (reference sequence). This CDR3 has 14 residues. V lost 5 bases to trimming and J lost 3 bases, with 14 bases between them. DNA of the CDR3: TGTGCCAGCAGTCCTATGAGGTCAGTCTACGAGCAGTACTTC. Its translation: CASSPMRSVYEQYF.

CDR3 residues: CASSEAQVGTGELFF. CDR3 bases: TGTGCCAGCAGTGAAGCACAGGTGGGGACCGGGGAGCTGTTTTTT. The V and J genes are TRBV6-1 and TRBJ2-2, with D possibly matching TRBD1 (5 bases). The CDR3 extends over 15 amino acids. CDR1 is MNHNS, CDR2 SASEGT, per germline. V lost 0 bases to trimming and J lost 5 bases, with 10 bases between them.

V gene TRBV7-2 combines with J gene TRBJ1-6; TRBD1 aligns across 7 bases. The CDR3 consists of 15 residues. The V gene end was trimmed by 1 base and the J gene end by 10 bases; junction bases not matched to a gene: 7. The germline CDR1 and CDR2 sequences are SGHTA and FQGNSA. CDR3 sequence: CASSLEDRRASPLHF. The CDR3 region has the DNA TGTGCCAGCAGCTTAGAGGACAGGCGCGCCTCACCCCTCCACTTT.

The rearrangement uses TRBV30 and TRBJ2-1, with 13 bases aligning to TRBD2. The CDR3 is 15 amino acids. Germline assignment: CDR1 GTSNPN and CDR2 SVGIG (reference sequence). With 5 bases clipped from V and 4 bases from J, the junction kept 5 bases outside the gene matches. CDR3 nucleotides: TGTGCCTGGGAAACGGGACTAGCGGGATACAATGAGCAGTTCTTC. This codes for CAWETGLAGYNEQFF.

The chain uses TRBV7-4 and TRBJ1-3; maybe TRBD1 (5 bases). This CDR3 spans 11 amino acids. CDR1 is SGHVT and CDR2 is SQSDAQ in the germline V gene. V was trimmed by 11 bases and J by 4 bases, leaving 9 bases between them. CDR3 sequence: CASRVGNTIYF. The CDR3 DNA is TGTGCCTCCAGGGTAGGAAACACCATATATTTT.

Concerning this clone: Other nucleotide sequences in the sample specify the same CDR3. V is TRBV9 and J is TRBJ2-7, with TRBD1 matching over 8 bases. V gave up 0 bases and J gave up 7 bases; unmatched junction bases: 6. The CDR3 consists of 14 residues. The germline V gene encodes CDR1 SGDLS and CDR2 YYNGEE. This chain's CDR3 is CASSVEVTGVEQYF. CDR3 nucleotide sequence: TGTGCCAGCAGCGTAGAAGTGACAGGGGTTGAGCAGTACTTC. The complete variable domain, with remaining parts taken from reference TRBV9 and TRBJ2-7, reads DSGVTQTPKHLITATGQRVTLRCSPRSGDLSVYWYQQSLDQGLQFLIQYYNGEERAKGNILERFSAQQFPDLHSELNLSSLELGDSALYFCASSVEVTGVEQYFGPGTRLTVT.

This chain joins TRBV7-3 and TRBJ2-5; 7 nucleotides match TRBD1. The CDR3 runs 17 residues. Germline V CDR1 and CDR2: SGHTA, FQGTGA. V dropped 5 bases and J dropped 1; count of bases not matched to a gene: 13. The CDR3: CASSLNPPGTAQETQYF. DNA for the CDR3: TGTGCCAGCAGCCTAAACCCCCCTGGGACAGCCCAAGAGACCCAGTACTTC.

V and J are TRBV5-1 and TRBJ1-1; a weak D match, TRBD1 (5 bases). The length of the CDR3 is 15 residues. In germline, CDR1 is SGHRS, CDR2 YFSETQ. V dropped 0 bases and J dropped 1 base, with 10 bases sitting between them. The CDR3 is CASSLAGGGNTEAFF. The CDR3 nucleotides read TGCGCCAGCAGCTTGGCAGGCGGGGGGAACACTGAAGCTTTCTTT.

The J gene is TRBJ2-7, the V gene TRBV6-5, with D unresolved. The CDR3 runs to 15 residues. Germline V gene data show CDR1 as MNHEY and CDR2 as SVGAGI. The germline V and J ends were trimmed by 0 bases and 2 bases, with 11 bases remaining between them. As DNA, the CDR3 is TGTGCCAGCAGTTACTCGACTCCTTCTACCTACGAGCAGTACTTC. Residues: CASSYSTPSTYEQYF.